This passage covers 5 T cell receptor beta chains from one sample sequenced in a study of CD8 T cells in ankylosing spondylitis (TCRdb year 2017). What the work shows at the level of the full study, not this receptor alone: Blood from ankylosing spondylitis patients appeared to be characterized by a TCR beta motif composed of under ten highly homologous amino acid variants.

These receptors' antigens are unknown. The library was made by 5' RACE. The data were produced on an Illumina HiSeq 2500. The public reads were quality trimmed at Q25 with fastp and then assembled into clones with MiXCR by TCRdb, keeping productive beta chains. Rows with one shared CDR3 protein collapse into an entry with the most common genes and DNA. The sample profile shows a few hundred thousand distinct CDR3 sequences; approximately 12% of them were found once. The ten largest clonotypes hold approximately 6.2% of the sample. Sequencing was carried out using blood, either unsorted or a sorted T cell fraction (not recorded which). The receptors shown here come from a male donor with ankylosing spondylitis.

This clonotype appeared a few times. This sequence joins TRBV20-1 and TRBJ2-5, with unresolved D. V lost 6 bases to trimming and J lost 5 bases, with 19 bases between them. The CDR3 has 14 residues. CDR1 and CDR2 from the germline V gene are DFQATT and SNEGSKA (reference sequence). The CDR3, as DNA: TGCAGTGCCACTACCCCCCTTATAAGGGAGACCCAGTACTTC. As protein: CSATTPLIRETQYF.

This clonotype was counted a few times. This chain links TRBV7-9 with TRBJ2-7; TRBD2 matches at 13 bases. Germline assignment: CDR1 SEHNR and CDR2 FQNEAQ (reference sequence). The CDR3 covers 16 residues. The trim removed 5 bases at V and 4 bases at J, leaving 8 bases unmatched. In DNA, the CDR3 is TGTGCCAGCAGCCACGGACTAGCGGGAGTCAGTTACGAGCAGTACTTC. It translates to CASSHGLAGVSYEQYF.

In this sample, this clonotype turned up once. The chain carries TRBV20-1 and TRBJ2-3; 10 positions match TRBD2. J gave up 3 bases and V 0 bases, and 6 bases lay outside the gene matches. The V gene's germline CDR1 is DFQATT and CDR2 SNEGSKA (reference sequence). The CDR3 runs 16 residues. In nucleotides, the CDR3 is TGCAGTGCTAGAGACCCTCTAGCGGGAGAAACAGATACGCAGTATTTT. It encodes CSARDPLAGETDTQYF.

This clonotype was recorded at least ten times. The chain combines TRBV12-3 or TRBV12-4 with TRBJ1-1; D is possibly TRBD1 (6 bases). Trimming removed 5 bases from V and 10 bases from J, with 23 bases in between. The CDR3 totals 15 residues. CDR3 region: CASSNPLLGGGRAFF. CDR3 DNA: TGTGCCAGCAGTAATCCTCTTCTTGGAGGGGGGAGAGCTTTCTTT.

This clonotype was counted at least ten times. The chain employs TRBV6-6 and TRBJ1-1; D may be TRBD1 (5 bases). Trimming took off 4 bases at V and 6 bases at J, with 12 bases between the two ends. The CDR3 loop spans 13 amino acids. CDR1 MNHNY and CDR2 SVGAGI come from the germline V gene (reference sequence). CDR3 residues: CASSLTVLAEAFF. Here the CDR3 DNA reads TGTGCCAGCAGTTTGACAGTTTTGGCTGAAGCTTTCTTT.